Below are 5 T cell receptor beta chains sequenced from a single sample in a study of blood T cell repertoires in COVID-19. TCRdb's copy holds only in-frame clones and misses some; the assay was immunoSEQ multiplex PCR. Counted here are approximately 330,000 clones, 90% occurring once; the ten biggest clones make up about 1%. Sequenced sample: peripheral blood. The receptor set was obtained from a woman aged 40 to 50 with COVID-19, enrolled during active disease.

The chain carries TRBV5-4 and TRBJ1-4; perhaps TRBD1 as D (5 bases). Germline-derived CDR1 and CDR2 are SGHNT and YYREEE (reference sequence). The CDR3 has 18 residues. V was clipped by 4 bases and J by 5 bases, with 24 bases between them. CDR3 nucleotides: TGTGCCAGCAGCCAAGGGCGCCCAGGGCCCAGGGTAAATGAAAAACTGTTTTTT. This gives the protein CASSQGRPGPRVNEKLFF.

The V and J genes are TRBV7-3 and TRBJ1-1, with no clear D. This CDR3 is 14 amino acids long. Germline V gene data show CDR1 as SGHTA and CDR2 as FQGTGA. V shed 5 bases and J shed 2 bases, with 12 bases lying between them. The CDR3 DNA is TGTGCCAGCAGCGCCACCGGGTCAAACACTGAAGCTTTCTTT. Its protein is CASSATGSNTEAFF.

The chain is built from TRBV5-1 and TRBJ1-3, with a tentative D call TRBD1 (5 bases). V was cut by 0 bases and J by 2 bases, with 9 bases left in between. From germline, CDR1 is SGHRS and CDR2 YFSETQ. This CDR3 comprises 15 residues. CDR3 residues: CASSLARAAGNTIYF. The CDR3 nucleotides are TGCGCCAGCAGCTTGGCCAGGGCGGCTGGAAACACCATATATTTT.

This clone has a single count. CDR3 coding DNA: TGTGCCAGCAGTTTGACTCGCGAGCAGTACTTC. As protein: CASSLTREQYF. The V call is TRBV12-3 or TRBV12-4, the J call TRBJ2-7; D unresolved. The CDR3 contains 11 residues. V lost 3 bases and J lost 6, with 6 bases in between.

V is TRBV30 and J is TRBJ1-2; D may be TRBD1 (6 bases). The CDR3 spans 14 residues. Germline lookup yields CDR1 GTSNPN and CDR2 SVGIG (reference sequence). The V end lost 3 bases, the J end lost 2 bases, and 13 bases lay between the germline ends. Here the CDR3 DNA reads TGTGCCTGGAGGGGCAGGGGCTCCAACTATGGCTACACCTTC. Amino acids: CAWRGRGSNYGYTF. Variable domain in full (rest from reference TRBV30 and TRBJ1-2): SQTIHQWPATLVQPVGSPLSLECTVEGTSNPNLYWYRQAAGRGLQLLFYSVGIGQISSEVPQNLSASRPQDRQFILSSKKLLLSDSGFYLCAWRGRGSNYGYTFGSGTRLTVV.